Listed here are 15 T cell receptor beta chains from one sample, sequenced in a study of blood T cell repertoires in COVID-19. Generated by immunoSEQ multiplex PCR, the TCRdb table keeps only in-frame clones and is missing some. Of some 260,000 clones listed, approximately 90% were seen once; the top ten hold about 6.9%. The specimen sequenced was PBMCs or T cells enriched from blood (not recorded which). The receptors were gathered from a woman younger than 45 with acute COVID-19.

The J gene is TRBJ2-1, the V gene TRBV29-1; 9 bases agree with TRBD1. From germline, CDR1 is SQVTM and CDR2 ANQGSEA. CDR3 length equals 15 residues. V lost 6 bases to trimming and J lost 6 bases; unmatched junction nucleotides: 12. CDR3 sequence: CSVTPGGQGVNEQFF. The CDR3 DNA follows: TGCAGCGTAACTCCGGGGGGACAGGGTGTCAATGAGCAGTTCTTC.

The rearrangement uses TRBV28 and TRBJ1-2; weak D call: TRBD1 (5 bases). The V end was cut by 2 bases, the J end by 4 bases, with 8 bases between. This CDR3 contains 13 residues. From germline, CDR1 is MDHEN and CDR2 SYDVKM. CDR3 nucleotides: TGTGCCAGCAGTTTACGCGGGGCCTATGGCTACACCTTC. Translating gives CASSLRGAYGYTF.

The chain uses TRBV7-3 and TRBJ1-2, with a weak D call TRBD1 (6 bases). In germline, CDR1 is SGHTA, CDR2 FQGTGA. The CDR3 runs to 14 residues. The ends were cut back, 4 bases at V and 7 bases at J, with 16 bases in the middle. The CDR3 protein is CASSSTNNRAGYTF. As DNA, the CDR3 is TGTGCCAGCAGCTCAACAAATAACAGGGCTGGCTACACCTTC. Complete variable domain (other parts from reference TRBV7-3 and TRBJ1-2): GAGVSQTPSNKVTEKGKYVELRCDPISGHTALYWYRQSLGQGPEFLIYFQGTGAADDSGLPNDRFFAVRPEGSVSTLKIQRTERGDSAVYLCASSSTNNRAGYTFGSGTRLTVV.

The V call is TRBV28, the J call TRBJ2-7; 11 bases map to TRBD2. This CDR3 is 14 amino acids long. The junction had 0 bases not matched to a gene; V was cut back by 4 bases and J by 1 base. From germline, CDR1 is MDHEN and CDR2 SYDVKM. CDR3 nucleotides: TGTGCCAGCAGTTCTAGCGGGAGGTCCTACGAGCAGTACTTC. As protein: CASSSSGRSYEQYF.

This clone occurred once. The rearrangement joins TRBV6-4 to TRBJ2-6; D is unclear. Per the germline V gene, CDR1 is MRHNA and CDR2 is SNTAGT. The CDR3 contains 13 residues. The ends were cut back, 5 bases at V and 4 bases at J, with 6 bases in the middle. The CDR3, as DNA: TGTGCCAGCAGTCCCATCGGGGCCAACGTCCTGACTTTC. This sequence encodes CASSPIGANVLTF.

The V gene is TRBV9, the J gene TRBJ1-2, with D possibly matching TRBD1 (5 bases). Germline assignment: CDR1 SGDLS and CDR2 YYNGEE. V was clipped by 4 bases and J by 4 bases, with 11 bases between them. This CDR3 has 13 amino acids. CDR3 nucleotide sequence: TGTGCCAGCAGCCCGGGGGAGCTCTATGGCTACACCTTC. Its protein is CASSPGELYGYTF.

The CDR3 DNA is TGCGCCAGCAGCTGGGACAGAGAAAATTCACCCCTCCACTTT. It is translated as CASSWDRENSPLHF. The chain uses TRBV5-1 and TRBJ1-6; 7 bases line up with TRBD1. There are 14 residues in the CDR3. CDR1 SGHRS and CDR2 YFSETQ come from the germline V gene. The V and J ends lost 3 bases and 7 bases, in that order; junction bases with no gene match: 4.

J is TRBJ2-7 and V is TRBV2, with no clear D. CDR3 length equals 15 residues. The germline gives CDR1 SNHLY, CDR2 FYNNEI. The V and J ends lost 4 bases and 6 bases respectively, with 19 bases between them. The CDR3 protein is CASSVTLLPGGEQYF. CDR3 sequence (DNA): TGTGCCAGCAGTGTAACACTCCTCCCCGGCGGCGAGCAGTACTTC.

CDR3 sequence (DNA): TGTGCCAGTAGAACCCGGGGGGTCAATCAGCCCCAGCATTTT. It translates to CASRTRGVNQPQHF. The chain has TRBV2 and TRBJ1-5; a possible D gene is TRBD1 (5 bases). V gave up 9 bases and J gave up 3 bases, with 15 bases separating them. The CDR3 is 14 amino acids. Germline V gene data show CDR1 as SNHLY and CDR2 as FYNNEI.

This chain connects TRBV2 to TRBJ2-2, with D possibly being TRBD2 (7 bases). This CDR3 contains 15 residues. Germline V gene lookup returns CDR1 SNHLY and CDR2 FYNNEI. V dropped 4 bases and J dropped 4 bases, with 13 bases sitting between them. Here the CDR3 reads CASSVRGAGTGELFF. The CDR3 DNA is TGTGCCAGCAGTGTCCGGGGGGCCGGCACCGGGGAGCTGTTTTTT.

This rearrangement joins TRBV6-5 to TRBJ1-1; D is unresolved. This CDR3 is 14 amino acids long. V lost 7 bases and J 1 base, leaving 13 bases between the germline ends. Germline CDR1 is MNHEY and CDR2 is SVGAGI. The DNA of the CDR3 is TGTGCCAGCAAGGAGGCGTGGCAGAACACTGAAGCTTTCTTT. This translates into CASKEAWQNTEAFF.

The chain couples TRBV5-1 to TRBJ2-1; 9 positions match TRBD2. This CDR3 has 17 residues. With 0 bases clipped from V and 6 bases from J, the junction kept 10 bases outside the gene matches. Per the germline V gene, CDR1 is SGHRS and CDR2 is YFSETQ. The DNA of the CDR3 is TGCGCCAGCAGCTTGGAGGGCGGGGGGGCGCTAGGCAATGAGCAGTTCTTC. Protein: CASSLEGGGALGNEQFF. Variable domain in full (rest from reference TRBV5-1 and TRBJ2-1): KAGVTQTPRYLIKTRGQQVTLSCSPISGHRSVSWYQQTPGQGLQFLFEYFSETQRNKGNFPGRFSGRQFSNSRSEMNVSTLELGDSALYLCASSLEGGGALGNEQFFGPGTRLTVL.

This chain links TRBV10-3 with TRBJ2-5; TRBD2 might be the D (5 bases). Trimming removed 6 bases at V and 4 bases at J, with 15 bases between. This CDR3 is built from 14 residues. Germline CDR1 reads ENHRY; CDR2 reads SYGVKD. The CDR3 DNA is TGTGCCATCAGCGATCCTAGCAGTCGAGAGACCCAGTACTTC. Its translation is CAISDPSSRETQYF.

This clone was picked up one time. This chain uses TRBV19 with TRBJ1-5; D may be TRBD1 (5 bases). Germline CDR1 and CDR2: LNHDA and SQIVND (reference sequence). This CDR3 is built from 16 residues. Trimming shortened V by 6 bases and J by 2 bases, and 17 bases separated the two germline ends. CDR3 in DNA: TGTGCCAGTAGAAACCTAAGGGGAAGCGGCAATCAGCCCCAGCATTTT. Encoded protein: CASRNLRGSGNQPQHF.

The chain links TRBV5-4 to TRBJ1-2; 8 bases agree with TRBD1. In germline, CDR1 is SGHNT, CDR2 YYREEE (reference sequence). V lost 6 bases, J lost 4 bases, and 8 bases stayed unmatched. This CDR3 contains 14 residues. The CDR3 sequence: CASTSDRVLYGYTF. CDR3 sequence (DNA): TGTGCCAGCACCTCGGACAGGGTCCTCTATGGCTACACCTTC.